Listed here is a single TCR beta chain. Its antigen remains unknown. These data originate in a study of T cell clusters in autoimmune cytopenias. Whole-study results and caveats: TRB repertoire shifts in secondary cytopenia and chronic lymphocytic leukemia mostly reflected lymphoma, not autoimmunity.

In germline, CDR1 is GTSNPN, CDR2 SVGIG (reference sequence). The CDR3 has 14 amino acids. TRB amplification used roughly 250 ng of peripheral blood genomic DNA. Multiplex touch-down PCR amplified TRB using TRB-A and TRB-B pools in one tube. TCRdb re-called the multiplex PCR reads and gives one entry per CDR3 protein, without DNA. The sample has under 13,000 distinct CDR3 sequences; the top ten hold around a third. These data were likewise used in another study, on T cell repertoires in aging, cancer and after chemotherapy. Turning to that study: About 8.9 million TCR reads made up the full dataset. Loss of evenness, beyond lost richness, contributed to age-related TCR diversity decline in cancer patients.

This sequence was found in a human donor in good health. Sequences were obtained from peripheral blood. The chain is built from TRBV30 and TRBJ2-3; the D call of TRBD2 rests on TCRdb alone, since no DNA is present to check it. CDR3 amino acids: CAWGSGLTTDTQYF. Filled out from reference TRBV30 and TRBJ2-3, the complete variable domain reads SQTIHQWPATLVQPVGSPLSLECTVEGTSNPNLYWYRQAAGRGLQLLFYSVGIGQISSEVPQNLSASRPQDRQFILSSKKLLLSDSGFYLCAWGSGLTTDTQYFGPGTRLTVL.